This TCR beta chain was documented in a study of CD8+ T cells in alopecia areata. About the study: Treated patients took oral tofacitinib at 5 to 10 mg twice daily.

Extracted RNA was reverse transcribed, and the resulting cDNA served as sequencing template. The repertoire was sequenced with immunoSEQ multiplex PCR; TCRdb's copy has only in-frame clones and lacks some. The sample includes fewer than 150,000 clones, about 61% of them seen just once. Specified treatment: oral pan-JAK inhibitor, 5-10 mg twice daily. There are 16 residues in the CDR3. The germline V and J ends were trimmed by 0 bases and 5 bases, with 19 bases remaining between them. Germline V gene lookup returns CDR1 GTSNPN and CDR2 SVGIG (reference sequence). Study findings and constraints: Higher clonality was seen in lesional scalp than in normal scalp, especially in alopecia totalis/universalis. Mice showed TCR sharing more clearly than patients did, possibly owing to HLA.

A remark on this clone: Its antigen is currently unknown.

Sequences were derived from CD8+ T cells sorted from blood, sampled at week 4, from a patient treated with tofacitinib. This TCR derives from a human donor with alopecia areata. The chain has TRBV30 and TRBJ1-1, with D perhaps matching TRBD1 (5 bases). CDR3 DNA: TGTGCCTGGAGTGTTCTGGGTCGAGGGGAGAAGACTGAAGCTTTCTTT. Protein sequence: CAWSVLGRGEKTEAFF.